This TCR beta chain was documented in a study of cytomegalovirus exposure and HLA in healthy donors. Study details: HLA-typed donors were the source of about 85 million unique TCRs, which an early data release held.

The CDR3 spans 14 residues. The ends were cut back, 0 bases at V and 1 base at J, with 6 bases in the middle. The germline CDR1 and CDR2 sequences are MNHEY and SVGAGI. Researchers ran the PCR with 60 Vbeta and 13 Jbeta primers. This table comes from immunoSEQ multiplex PCR, and its TCRdb copy is limited to in-frame clones, with some not included. The sample includes some 130,000 clones, less than 80% of them seen just once. Regarding this clone: The antigen is undetermined.

Findings and caveats of the study: In an earlier analysis, most TCR beta V segments were productive about 90% or about 30% of the time. The authors later found TCR association rates varying by HLA locus, with DRB1 most and HLA-C fewest.

The receptor was derived from a man in his forties or fifties in good health and CMV-seropositive. Input material: PBMCs. This rearrangement joins TRBV6-5 to TRBJ2-5, with D unresolved. CDR3 protein: CASSYSRGQETQYF. CDR3 coding DNA: TGTGCCAGCAGTTACTCCCGAGGCCAAGAGACCCAGTACTTC.